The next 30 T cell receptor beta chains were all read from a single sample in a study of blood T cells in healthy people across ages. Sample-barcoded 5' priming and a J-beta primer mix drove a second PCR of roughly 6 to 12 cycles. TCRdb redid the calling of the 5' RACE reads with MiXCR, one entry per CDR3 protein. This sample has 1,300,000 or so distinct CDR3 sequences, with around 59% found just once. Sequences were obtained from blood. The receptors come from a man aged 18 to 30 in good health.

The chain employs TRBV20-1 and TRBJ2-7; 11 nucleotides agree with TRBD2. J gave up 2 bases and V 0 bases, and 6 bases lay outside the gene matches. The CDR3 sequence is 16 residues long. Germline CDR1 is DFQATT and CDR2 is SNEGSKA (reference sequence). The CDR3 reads CSARDLTSGAPYEQYF. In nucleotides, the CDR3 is TGCAGTGCTAGAGACCTGACTAGCGGGGCACCCTACGAGCAGTACTTC.

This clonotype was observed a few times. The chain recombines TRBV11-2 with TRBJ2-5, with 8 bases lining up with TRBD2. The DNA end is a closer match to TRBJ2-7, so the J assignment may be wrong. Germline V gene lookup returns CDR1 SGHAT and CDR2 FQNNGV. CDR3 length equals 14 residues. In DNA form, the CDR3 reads TGTGCCAGCAGCTTCCCGGGACTAGCCTACGAGCAGTACTTC. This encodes CASSFPGLAYEQYF.

The CDR3 loop is CASKRTGELFF. The CDR3 DNA reads as TGTGCCAGCAAGCGTACCGGGGAGCTGTTTTTT. V gene TRBV5-6 combines with J gene TRBJ2-2, with D unclear. This CDR3 has 11 residues. V was trimmed by 6 bases and J by 5 bases, leaving 5 bases between them. Germline V gene sequence: CDR1 SGHDT, CDR2 YYEEEE.

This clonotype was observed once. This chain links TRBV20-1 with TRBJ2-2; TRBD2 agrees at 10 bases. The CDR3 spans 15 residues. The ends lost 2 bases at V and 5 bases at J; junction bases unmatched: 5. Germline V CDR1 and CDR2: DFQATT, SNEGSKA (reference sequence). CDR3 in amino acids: CSARLAGVRTGELFF. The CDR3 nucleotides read TGCAGTGCTAGACTAGCGGGAGTGAGAACCGGGGAGCTGTTTTTT.

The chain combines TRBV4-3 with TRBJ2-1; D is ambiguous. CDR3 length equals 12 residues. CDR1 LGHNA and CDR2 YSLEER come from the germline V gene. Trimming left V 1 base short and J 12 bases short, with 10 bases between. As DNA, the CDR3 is TGCGCCAGCAGCCAAGTAGGAGACTCGCAGTTCTTC. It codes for CASSQVGDSQFF.

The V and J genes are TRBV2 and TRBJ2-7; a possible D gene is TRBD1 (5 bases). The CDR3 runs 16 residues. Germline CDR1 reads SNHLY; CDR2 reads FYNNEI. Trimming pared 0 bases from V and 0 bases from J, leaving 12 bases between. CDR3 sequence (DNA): TGTGCCAGCAGTGAAGCGTACAGGAAAAGCTCCTACGAGCAGTACTTC. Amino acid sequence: CASSEAYRKSSYEQYF.

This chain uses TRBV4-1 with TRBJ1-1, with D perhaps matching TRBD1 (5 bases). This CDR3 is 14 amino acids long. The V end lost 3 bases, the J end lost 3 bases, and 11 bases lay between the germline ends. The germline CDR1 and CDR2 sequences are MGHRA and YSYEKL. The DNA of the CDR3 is TGCGCCAGCAGCCATACAGGACCCTACACTGAAGCTTTCTTT. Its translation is CASSHTGPYTEAFF.

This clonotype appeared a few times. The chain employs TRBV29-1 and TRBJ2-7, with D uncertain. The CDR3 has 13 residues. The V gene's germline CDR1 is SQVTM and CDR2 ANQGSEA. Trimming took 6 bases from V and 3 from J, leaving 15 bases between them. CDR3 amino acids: CSVEIQIGYEQYF. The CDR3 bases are TGCAGCGTGGAAATACAAATCGGCTACGAGCAGTACTTC.

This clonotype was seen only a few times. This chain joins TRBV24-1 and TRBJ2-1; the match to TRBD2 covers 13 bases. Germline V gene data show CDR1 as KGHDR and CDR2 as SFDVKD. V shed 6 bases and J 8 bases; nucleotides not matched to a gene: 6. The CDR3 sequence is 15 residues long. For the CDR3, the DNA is TGTGCCACCAGTCGACTAGCGGGAGGTCTCGATGAGCAGTTCTTC. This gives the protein CATSRLAGGLDEQFF.

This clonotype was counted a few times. CDR3 in amino acids: CSVEKQSLHGYTF. For the CDR3, the DNA is TGCAGCGTTGAAAAACAGTCTCTGCATGGCTACACCTTC. The chain employs TRBV29-1 and TRBJ1-2; D unresolved. The ends were cut back, 2 bases at V and 6 bases at J, with 13 bases in the middle. This CDR3 contains 13 residues. Germline V CDR1 and CDR2: SQVTM, ANQGSEA.

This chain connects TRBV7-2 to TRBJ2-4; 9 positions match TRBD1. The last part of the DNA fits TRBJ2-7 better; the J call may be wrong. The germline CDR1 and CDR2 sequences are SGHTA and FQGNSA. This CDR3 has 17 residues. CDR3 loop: CASSSPEGDRDFYEQYF. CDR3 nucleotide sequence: TGTGCCAGCAGCTCCCCAGAGGGGGACAGGGACTTCTACGAGCAGTACTTC.

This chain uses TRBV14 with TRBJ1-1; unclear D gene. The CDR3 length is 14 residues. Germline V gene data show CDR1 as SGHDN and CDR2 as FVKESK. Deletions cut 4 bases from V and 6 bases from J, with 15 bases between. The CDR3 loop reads CASSPFVVTAEAFF. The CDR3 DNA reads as TGTGCCAGCAGCCCCTTCGTTGTGACGGCTGAAGCTTTCTTT.

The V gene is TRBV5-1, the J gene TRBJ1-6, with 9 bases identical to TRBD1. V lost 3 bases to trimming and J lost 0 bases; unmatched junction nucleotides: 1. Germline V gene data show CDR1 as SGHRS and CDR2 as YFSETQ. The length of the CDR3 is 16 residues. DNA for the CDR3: TGCGCCAGCAGCTGGGGACAGGGCTCCTATAATTCACCCCTCCACTTT. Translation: CASSWGQGSYNSPLHF.

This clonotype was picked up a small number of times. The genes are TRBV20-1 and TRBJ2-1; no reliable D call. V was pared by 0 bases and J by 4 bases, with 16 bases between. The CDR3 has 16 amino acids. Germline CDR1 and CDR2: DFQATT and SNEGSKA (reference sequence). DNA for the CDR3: TGCAGTGCTAGAGATTTTTCGGCGGTACCTTACAATGAGCAGTTCTTC. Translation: CSARDFSAVPYNEQFF.

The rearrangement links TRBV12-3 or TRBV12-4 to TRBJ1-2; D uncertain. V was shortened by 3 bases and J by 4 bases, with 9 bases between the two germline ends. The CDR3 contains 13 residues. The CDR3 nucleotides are TGTGCCAGCAGTTTTACGGACGGCTATGGCTACACCTTC. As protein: CASSFTDGYGYTF.

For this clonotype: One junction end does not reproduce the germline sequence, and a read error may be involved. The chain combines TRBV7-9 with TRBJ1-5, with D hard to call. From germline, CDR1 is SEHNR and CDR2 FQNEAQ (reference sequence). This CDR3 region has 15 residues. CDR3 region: CTSSKDLNSNQPQHF. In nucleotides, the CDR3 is TGTACCAGCTCCAAAGATCTTAATAGCAATCAGCCCCAGCATTTT.

Here the CDR3 reads CSARGGTGLYNEQFF. The CDR3 coding sequence is TGCAGTGCTAGAGGGGGGACAGGACTTTACAATGAGCAGTTCTTC. V and J are TRBV20-1 and TRBJ2-1; 8 positions agree with TRBD1. Germline V gene sequence: CDR1 DFQATT, CDR2 SNEGSKA (reference sequence). The CDR3 runs 15 residues. V shed 1 base, J shed 4 bases, and the junction held 6 bases outside the gene matches.

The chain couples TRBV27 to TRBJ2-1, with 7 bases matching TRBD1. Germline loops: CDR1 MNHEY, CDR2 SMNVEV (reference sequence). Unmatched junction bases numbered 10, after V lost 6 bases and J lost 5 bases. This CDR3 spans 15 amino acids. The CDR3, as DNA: TGTGCCAGCAGCCCCACGCCCGGGACAGACAATGAGCAGTTCTTC. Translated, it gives CASSPTPGTDNEQFF.

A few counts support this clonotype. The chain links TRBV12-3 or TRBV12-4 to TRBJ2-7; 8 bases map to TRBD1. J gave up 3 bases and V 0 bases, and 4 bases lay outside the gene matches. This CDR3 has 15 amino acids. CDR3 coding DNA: TGTGCCAGCAGTTTAGCCCTGGGACAGGTCTACGAGCAGTACTTC. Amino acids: CASSLALGQVYEQYF.

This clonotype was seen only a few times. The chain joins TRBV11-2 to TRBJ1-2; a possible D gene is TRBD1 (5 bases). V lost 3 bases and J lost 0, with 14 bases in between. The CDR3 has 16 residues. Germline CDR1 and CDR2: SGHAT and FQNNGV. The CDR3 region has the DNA TGTGCCAGCAGCTTCTCAACAGGACTAGCTAACTATGGCTACACCTTC. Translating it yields CASSFSTGLANYGYTF.

In DNA form, the CDR3 reads TGTGCCAGCAGCCCGAGGCCAGCTATGAGATTCCCCTACAATGAGCAGTTCTTC. This codes for CASSPRPAMRFPYNEQFF. The V call is TRBV7-9, the J call TRBJ2-1; unclear D gene. The V and J ends lost 5 bases and 2 bases respectively, with 22 bases between them. Germline loops: CDR1 SEHNR, CDR2 FQNEAQ (reference sequence). The CDR3 spans 18 residues.

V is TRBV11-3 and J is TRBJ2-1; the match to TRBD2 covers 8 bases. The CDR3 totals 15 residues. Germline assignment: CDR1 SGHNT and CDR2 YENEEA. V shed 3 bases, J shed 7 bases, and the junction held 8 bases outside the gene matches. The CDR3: CASSLGLDKYNEQFF. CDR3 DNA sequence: TGTGCCAGCAGCTTGGGACTAGATAAATATAATGAGCAGTTCTTC.

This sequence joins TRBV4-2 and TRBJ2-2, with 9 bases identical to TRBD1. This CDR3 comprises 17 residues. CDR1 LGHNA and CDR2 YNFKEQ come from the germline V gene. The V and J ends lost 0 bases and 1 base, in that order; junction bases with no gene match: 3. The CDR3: CASSQEGDRVNTGELFF. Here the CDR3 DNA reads TGTGCCAGCAGCCAAGAGGGGGACAGGGTGAACACCGGGGAGCTGTTTTTT.

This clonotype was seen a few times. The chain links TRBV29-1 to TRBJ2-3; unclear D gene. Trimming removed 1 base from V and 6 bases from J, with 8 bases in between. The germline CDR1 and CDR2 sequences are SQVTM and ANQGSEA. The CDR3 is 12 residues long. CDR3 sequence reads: CSVEGGRDTQYF. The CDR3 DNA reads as TGCAGCGTTGAAGGTGGCCGGGATACGCAGTATTTT.

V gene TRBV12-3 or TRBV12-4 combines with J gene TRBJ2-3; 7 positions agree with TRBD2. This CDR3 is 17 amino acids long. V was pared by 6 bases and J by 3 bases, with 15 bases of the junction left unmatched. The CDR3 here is CASSTNSGGRGTDTQYF. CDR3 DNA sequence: TGTGCCAGCAGCACGAACTCGGGCGGGAGAGGAACAGATACGCAGTATTTT.

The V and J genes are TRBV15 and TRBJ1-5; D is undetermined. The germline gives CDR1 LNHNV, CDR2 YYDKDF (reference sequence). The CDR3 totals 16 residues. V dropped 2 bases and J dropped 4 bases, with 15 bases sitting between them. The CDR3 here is CATSRPGRLGNQPQHF. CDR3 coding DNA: TGTGCCACCAGCAGACCCGGCAGGTTGGGTAATCAGCCCCAGCATTTT.

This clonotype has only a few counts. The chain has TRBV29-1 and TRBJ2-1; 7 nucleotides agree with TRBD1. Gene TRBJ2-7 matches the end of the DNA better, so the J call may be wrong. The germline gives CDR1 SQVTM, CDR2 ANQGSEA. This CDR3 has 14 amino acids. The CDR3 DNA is TGCAGCGTCGTATCCCCCCAGGGGGCCTACGAGCAGTACTTC. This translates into CSVVSPQGAYEQYF.

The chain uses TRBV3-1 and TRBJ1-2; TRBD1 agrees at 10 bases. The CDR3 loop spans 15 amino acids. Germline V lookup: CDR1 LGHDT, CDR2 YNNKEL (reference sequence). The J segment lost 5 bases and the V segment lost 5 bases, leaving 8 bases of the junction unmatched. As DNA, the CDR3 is TGTGCCAGCAGCTTCCCCGGGACAGGGGTATATGGCTACACCTTC. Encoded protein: CASSFPGTGVYGYTF.

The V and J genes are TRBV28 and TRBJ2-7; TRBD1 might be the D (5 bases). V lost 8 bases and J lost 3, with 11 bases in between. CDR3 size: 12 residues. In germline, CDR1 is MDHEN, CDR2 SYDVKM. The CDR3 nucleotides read TGTGCCAGCGAAGGGGTCGGCTACGAGCAGTACTTC. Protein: CASEGVGYEQYF.

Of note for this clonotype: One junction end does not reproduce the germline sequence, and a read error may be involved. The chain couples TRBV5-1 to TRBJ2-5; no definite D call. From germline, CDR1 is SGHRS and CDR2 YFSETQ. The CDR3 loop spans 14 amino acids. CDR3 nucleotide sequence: TGCGTCAGCAGCTTGGTCCGGCAGCAAGAGACCCAGTACTTC. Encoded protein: CVSSLVRQQETQYF.